Listed below are T cell receptor beta chains from one sample, sequenced in a study of blood T cell repertoires in COVID-19. Some clones are missing from TCRdb's copy, which holds only in-frame ones; the method was immunoSEQ multiplex PCR. The table includes 150,000 to 200,000 clones, 80% to 85% detected once. Source material: PBMCs or T cells enriched from blood (not recorded which). All receptors derive from a man in his forties or fifties who had recovered from COVID-19. CDR3s include the opening cysteine and the closing phenylalanine or tryptophan. A D gene is named only where the DNA matches it firmly. The size of a clone is reported for some rows only, either as once, few or many, or as a class for expanded clones.

d_call | j_call | v_call | clone_size | cdr3_nt | cdr3_aa
- | TRBJ1-2 | TRBV27 | - | TGTGCCAGCAGTTTTCTCCGCGACGGGTTCTATGGCTACACCTTC | CASSFLRDGFYGYTF
TRBD2 | TRBJ2-1 | TRBV6-5 | - | TGTGCCACCTCCGGGACTAGCGGGGGGAATGAGCAGTTCTTC | CATSGTSGGNEQFF
- | TRBJ1-1 | TRBV11-2 | - | TGTGCCAGCAGCTTAGGACTCCAGGGTAGGTGGAGCACTGAAGCTTTCTTT | CASSLGLQGRWSTEAFF
TRBD1 | TRBJ1-1 | TRBV9 | - | TGTGCCAGCAGCCGGGACAGTGGCACTGAAGCTTTCTTT | CASSRDSGTEAFF
- | TRBJ1-5 | TRBV7-2 | - | TGTGCCAGCAGCTTAAAATCGGCAGGGGCCCAGCCCCAGCATTTT | CASSLKSAGAQPQHF
TRBD1 | TRBJ1-2 | TRBV27 | - | TGTGCCAGCAGTTTATTATACAGGGGGTCGACCTATGGCTACACCTTC | CASSLLYRGSTYGYTF
- | TRBJ1-2 | TRBV29-1 | - | TGCAGCGACTCGACAGGCTCCGACTATGGCTACACCTTC | CSDSTGSDYGYTF
- | TRBJ2-3 | TRBV11-2 | - | TGTGCCAGCAGCTGGGCTAGCTTCGGAGATACGCAGTATTTT | CASSWASFGDTQYF
- | TRBJ1-2 | TRBV5-6 | once | TGTGCCAGCAGTCAACTAGATGATTCGGGCTACACCTTC | CASSQLDDSGYTF
- | TRBJ1-1 | TRBV19 | - | TGTGCCAGTAGCAACAGGGTGAACACTGAAGCTTTCTTT | CASSNRVNTEAFF
TRBD1 | TRBJ2-4 | TRBV4-2 | - | TGTGCCAGCAGCCAAAAGACCCTGGGACAGGGAGGTGTTCAGTACTTC | CASSQKTLGQGGVQYF